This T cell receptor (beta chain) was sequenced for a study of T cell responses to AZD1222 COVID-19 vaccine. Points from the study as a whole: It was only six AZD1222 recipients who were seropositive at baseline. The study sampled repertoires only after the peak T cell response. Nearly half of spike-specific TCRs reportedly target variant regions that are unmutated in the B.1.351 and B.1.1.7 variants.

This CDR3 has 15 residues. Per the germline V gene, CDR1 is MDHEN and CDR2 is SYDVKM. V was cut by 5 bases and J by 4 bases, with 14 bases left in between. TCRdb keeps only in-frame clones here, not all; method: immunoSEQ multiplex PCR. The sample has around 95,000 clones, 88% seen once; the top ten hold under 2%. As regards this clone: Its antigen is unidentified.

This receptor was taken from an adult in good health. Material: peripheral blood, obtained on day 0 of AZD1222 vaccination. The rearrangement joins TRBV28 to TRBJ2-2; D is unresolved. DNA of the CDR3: TGTGCCAGCAGTCGGTCCGGGTTCGTCACCGGGGAGCTGTTTTTT. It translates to CASSRSGFVTGELFF.